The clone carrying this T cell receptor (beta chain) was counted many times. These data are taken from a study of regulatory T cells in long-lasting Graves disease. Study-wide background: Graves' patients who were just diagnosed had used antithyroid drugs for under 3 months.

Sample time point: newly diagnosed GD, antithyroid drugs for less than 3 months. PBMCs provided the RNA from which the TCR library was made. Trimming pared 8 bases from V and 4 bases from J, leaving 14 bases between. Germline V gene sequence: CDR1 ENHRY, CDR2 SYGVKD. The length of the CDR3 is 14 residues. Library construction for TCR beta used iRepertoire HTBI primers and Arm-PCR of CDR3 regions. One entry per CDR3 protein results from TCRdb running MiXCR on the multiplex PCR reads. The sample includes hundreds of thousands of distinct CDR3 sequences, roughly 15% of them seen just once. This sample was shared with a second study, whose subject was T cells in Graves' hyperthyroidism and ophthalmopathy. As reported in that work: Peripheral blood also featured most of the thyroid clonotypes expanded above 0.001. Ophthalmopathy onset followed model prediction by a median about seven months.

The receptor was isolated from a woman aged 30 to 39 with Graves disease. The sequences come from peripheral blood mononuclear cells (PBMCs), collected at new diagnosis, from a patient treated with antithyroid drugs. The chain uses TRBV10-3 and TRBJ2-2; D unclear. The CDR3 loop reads CAICPDPSTGELFF. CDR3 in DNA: TGTGCCATCTGTCCGGATCCGAGCACCGGGGAGCTGTTTTTT.